Given below is one T cell receptor (beta chain) in context. Its specific antigen is unknown. No base-level quality is on record; no much larger clone is a single base apart. The data belong to a study of CD8 T cells in ankylosing spondylitis (dated by TCRdb to the late 2010s). Turning to the overall study: The study profiled T cell receptor beta repertoires in healthy donors and ankylosing spondylitis patients to find disease-linked TCR variants. The full study cohort was made up of roughly 25 ankylosing spondylitis patients and roughly 98 healthy donors. Peripheral blood samples were taken, and synovial fluid was additionally collected from ankylosing spondylitis patients.

The paper as a whole reports these results and caveats: Some TCR beta motif variants had previously been reported in synovial fluid and blood of reactive arthritis patients, which suggested common disease-initiation mechanisms. The disease-linked clones were reported to be significantly enriched in matched synovial fluid samples from ankylosing spondylitis patients. A TCR beta motif of several highly homologous amino acid variants appeared characteristic of blood from ankylosing spondylitis patients. In peripheral blood, the disease-linked clones were found at relatively low frequencies and had a CD8+ phenotype.

The sequencer listed for this sample is Illumina HiSeq 2500. Quantitative 5'-RACE with molecular barcodes was used to prepare TCR beta libraries. The authors' analysis ran thus. A new computational method based on a probabilistic model of VDJ rearrangement was used to identify disease-linked TCR variants. Clones were called with MiXCR by TCRdb after fastp trimmed the public reads at Q25, and only in-frame beta chains were retained. Rows merge per CDR3 protein into single entries with the most common DNA and genes. The V and J calls follow TCRdb's processing rather than the paper's. Counted in this sample were 160,000 or so distinct CDR3 sequences; around 8.9% of them appeared once. Over 13% of the sample belongs to the ten largest clones. CDR1 and CDR2 are read off the germline V gene (reference sequence) as SGHAT and FQDESV. From cysteine to phenylalanine, the CDR3 is 16 amino acids long. This entry keeps only the CDR3 DNA: 48 bases, framed from base 1. Relative to germline, V is missing 4 bases and J is missing 4 bases, with 8 bases of the junction outside any gene match.

The source is a female donor with ankylosing spondylitis or in good health (not recorded which). The sequenced material came from blood, either unsorted or a sorted T cell fraction (not recorded which). This sequence uses TRBV11-1 and TRBJ2-1, with 9 central nucleotides matching TRBD1. The DNA sequence is given as TGTGCCAGCAGCTCATGGCCGGGACAGGGATACAATGAGCAGTTCTTC. Translated, it reads CASSSWPGQGYNEQFF.